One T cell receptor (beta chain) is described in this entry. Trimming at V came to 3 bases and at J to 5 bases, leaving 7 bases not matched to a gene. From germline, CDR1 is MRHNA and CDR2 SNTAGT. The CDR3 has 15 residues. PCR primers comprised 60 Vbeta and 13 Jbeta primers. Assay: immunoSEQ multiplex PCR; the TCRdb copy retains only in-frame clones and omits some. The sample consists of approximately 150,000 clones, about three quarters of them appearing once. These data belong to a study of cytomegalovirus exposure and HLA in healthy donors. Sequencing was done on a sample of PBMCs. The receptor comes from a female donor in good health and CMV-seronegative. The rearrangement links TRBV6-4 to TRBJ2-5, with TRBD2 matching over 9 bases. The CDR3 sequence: CASSERSGGMETQYF. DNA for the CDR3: TGTGCCAGCAGTGAACGGAGCGGGGGGATGGAGACCCAGTACTTC.